The clone carrying this TCR beta chain was recorded at least ten times. Antigen specificity is unknown. Germline V gene lookup returns CDR1 SGHTA and CDR2 FQGTGA. The CDR3 is made up of 15 amino acids. With 5 bases removed from V and 2 bases from J, the gap between germline ends came to 13 bases. One entry per CDR3 protein results from TCRdb running MiXCR on the 5' RACE reads. The sample shows roughly 500,000 distinct CDR3 sequences, roughly 21% of them seen only once. The entry originates in a study of identical twins. General study results and limits: Clonotypes of the beta chain that were abundant in cord blood carried fewer insertions (memory repertoires showed none). The presence of invariant MAIT and iNKT cells could partly confound analyses of zero-insertion sequences.

These data were likewise used in another study, on T cells expressing NK-cell markers. Turning to that study: Sorted CD3+CD56+NKG2C+, CD3+CD56+NKG2C- and CD3+CD56-NKG2C+ T cells supplied TCR beta repertoires.

Sequencing used CD4+ T cells sorted from blood. The receptor was derived from a woman under 30 in good health. This chain connects TRBV7-3 to TRBJ2-1; tentatively, D is TRBD2 (6 bases). CDR3 DNA: TGTGCCAGCAGCCGGAGCGGAGGGGCCTACAATGAGCAGTTCTTC. It yields the protein CASSRSGGAYNEQFF.